These T cell receptor beta chains were read from a single sample in a study of blood T cells in healthy people across ages. TCRdb recomputed calls from the 5' RACE reads with MiXCR, one row per CDR3 protein. In the table there are about 1.8 million distinct CDR3 sequences, less than 50% of which are singletons. Sequencing was carried out using blood. These receptors came from a woman aged 40 to 50 in good health. Both conserved end residues are part of each CDR3. D genes are given only for firm matches. Expanded clones get a size class; other rows say once, few or many, or leave the size out.

D gene,clone size,J gene,V gene,CDR3 protein,CDR3 DNA
TRBD1,.,TRBJ2-1,TRBV7-2,CASSPRSETGTYNEQFF,TGTGCCAGCAGCCCTCGGTCCGAGACAGGGACCTACAATGAGCAGTTCTTC
.,few,TRBJ2-7,TRBV7-2,CASSVDGSSYEQYF,TGTGCCAGCAGCGTAGACGGCAGTTCCTACGAGCAGTACTTC
.,.,TRBJ2-3,TRBV29-1,CSVLDGRSTDTQYF,TGCAGCGTTCTAGACGGACGTAGCACAGATACGCAGTATTTT
.,once,TRBJ2-5,TRBV6-2/TRBV6-3,CASSYRGLDGETQYF,TGTGCCAGCAGTTACCGTGGGCTAGACGGGGAGACCCAGTACTTC
.,.,TRBJ1-2,TRBV12-3/TRBV12-4,CASSPRGRDGYTF,TGTGCCAGCAGCCCGCGAGGGAGGGATGGCTACACCTTC
.,.,TRBJ2-7,TRBV11-2,CASNQAGSSYEQYF,TGTGCCAGCAACCAAGCCGGTTCAAGCTACGAGCAGTACTTC
TRBD1,.,TRBJ1-1,TRBV6-2/TRBV6-3,CASRVQGASFEAFF,TGTGCCAGCAGGGTGCAGGGGGCCTCATTTGAAGCTTTCTTT
.,.,TRBJ1-2,TRBV12-3/TRBV12-4,CASSLVLGSSNGYTF,TGTGCCAGCAGTTTAGTCCTGGGGTCTTCAAATGGCTACACCTTC
TRBD2,.,TRBJ2-7,TRBV20-1,CSARDFRAGGDTYEQYF,TGCAGTGCTAGAGATTTCCGGGCGGGGGGAGACACCTACGAGCAGTACTTC
.,once,TRBJ2-4,TRBV7-9,CASSPNAGELAKNIQYF,TGTGCCAGCAGCCCGAACGCAGGGGAACTAGCCAAAAACATTCAGTACTTC
TRBD2,once,TRBJ2-3,TRBV7-2,CASMPSGGPGDTRYF,TGTGCCAGCATGCCTAGCGGGGGGCCAGGAGATACGCGGTATTTT
.,few,TRBJ1-2,TRBV9,CASSVSTGYTF,TGTGCCAGCAGCGTATCCACGGGCTACACCTTC
TRBD2,few,TRBJ2-1,TRBV7-8,CASSDTSGGANEQFF,TGTGCCAGCAGCGATACTAGCGGGGGGGCCAATGAGCAGTTCTTC
TRBD1,few,TRBJ2-7,TRBV20-1,CSARPITGGEYEQYF,TGCAGTGCTAGACCAATCACAGGGGGCGAATACGAGCAGTACTTC
TRBD1,.,TRBJ1-1,TRBV24-1,CATSDPKTGGDTEAFF,TGTGCCACCAGTGACCCGAAGACAGGGGGGGACACTGAAGCTTTCTTT
TRBD2,.,TRBJ2-7,TRBV20-1,CSARDRIAGVRSYEQYF,TGCAGTGCTAGAGATAGGATAGCGGGGGTTCGCTCCTACGAGCAGTACTTC
TRBD2,.,TRBJ2-1,TRBV27,CASSLLTSGGSCEQFF,TGTGCCAGCAGTTTGCTTACTAGCGGGGGGAGTTGTGAGCAGTTCTTC
.,.,TRBJ1-2,TRBV7-9,CASSPYSPGQYGYTF,TGTGCCAGCAGCCCATATTCCCCGGGACAATATGGCTACACCTTC
TRBD1,few,TRBJ1-2,TRBV4-2,CASSQERQGGDGYTF,TGTGCCAGCAGCCAAGAGCGACAGGGCGGGGACGGCTACACCTTC
.,.,TRBJ2-1,TRBV4-2,CASSQGDPDSYNEQFF,TGTGCCAGCAGCCAAGGGGACCCCGATTCGTACAATGAGCAGTTCTTC
.,.,TRBJ2-3,TRBV9,CASSGPASTDTQYF,TGTGCCAGCAGCGGACCGGCGAGCACAGATACGCAGTATTTT
.,.,TRBJ2-4,TRBV20-1,CSARGATLAKNIQYF,TGCAGTGCTAGAGGAGCAACACTAGCCAAAAACATTCAGTACTTC
TRBD2,.,TRBJ2-3,TRBV11-1,CASSLWTSGGGTDTQYF,TGTGCCAGCAGCTTATGGACTAGCGGGGGAGGGACAGATACGCAGTATTTT
TRBD1,.,TRBJ1-6,TRBV28,CASSLGTGRTGNSPLHF,TGTGCCAGCAGTTTAGGTACGGGCCGGACAGGAAATTCACCCCTCCACTTT
.,once,TRBJ1-1,TRBV5-6,CASSFLEGMVTEAFF,TGTGCCAGCAGCTTCCTCGAGGGAATGGTGACTGAAGCTTTCTTT
TRBD1,.,TRBJ2-5,TRBV20-1,CSARDVDRVETQYF,TGCAGTGCTAGAGATGTTGACAGGGTAGAGACCCAGTACTTC
.,few,TRBJ1-2,TRBV28,CASRPLYGYTF,TGTGCCAGCAGGCCGTTATATGGCTACACCTTC
TRBD1,.,TRBJ1-2,TRBV6-1,CASIGWDRENYGYTF,TGTGCCAGCATAGGATGGGACAGGGAGAACTATGGCTACACCTTC
.,.,TRBJ1-1,TRBV6-2/TRBV6-3,CASRVQGRGTEAFF,TGTGCCAGCAGGGTCCAGGGAAGAGGAACTGAAGCTTTCTTT
.,few,TRBJ2-4,TRBV20-1,CSAMTGVAAKNIQYF,TGCAGTGCCATGACAGGTGTTGCTGCCAAAAACATTCAGTACTTC
.,.,TRBJ1-2,TRBV4-3,CASSQDAGSNYGYTF,TGCGCCAGCAGTCAAGATGCAGGTTCAAACTATGGCTACACCTTC
TRBD1,.,TRBJ1-2,TRBV27,CASSVFGQGVGYTF,TGTGCCAGCAGCGTATTTGGACAGGGAGTTGGCTACACCTTC